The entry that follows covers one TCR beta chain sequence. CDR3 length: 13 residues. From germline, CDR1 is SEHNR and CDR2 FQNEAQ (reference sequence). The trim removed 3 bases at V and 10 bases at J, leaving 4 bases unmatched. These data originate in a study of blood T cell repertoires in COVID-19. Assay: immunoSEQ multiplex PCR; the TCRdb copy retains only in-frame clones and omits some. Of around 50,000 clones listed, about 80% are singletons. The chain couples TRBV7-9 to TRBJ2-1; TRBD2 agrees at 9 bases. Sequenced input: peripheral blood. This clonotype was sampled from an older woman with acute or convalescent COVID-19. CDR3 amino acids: CASSFASGAEQFF. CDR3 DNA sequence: TGTGCCAGCAGCTTCGCTAGCGGGGCCGAGCAGTTCTTC. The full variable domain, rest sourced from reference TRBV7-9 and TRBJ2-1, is DTGVSQNPRHKITKRGQNVTFRCDPISEHNRLYWYRQTLGQGPEFLTYFQNEAQLEKSRLLSDRFSAERPKGSFSTLEIQRTEQGDSAMYLCASSFASGAEQFFGPGTRLTVL.